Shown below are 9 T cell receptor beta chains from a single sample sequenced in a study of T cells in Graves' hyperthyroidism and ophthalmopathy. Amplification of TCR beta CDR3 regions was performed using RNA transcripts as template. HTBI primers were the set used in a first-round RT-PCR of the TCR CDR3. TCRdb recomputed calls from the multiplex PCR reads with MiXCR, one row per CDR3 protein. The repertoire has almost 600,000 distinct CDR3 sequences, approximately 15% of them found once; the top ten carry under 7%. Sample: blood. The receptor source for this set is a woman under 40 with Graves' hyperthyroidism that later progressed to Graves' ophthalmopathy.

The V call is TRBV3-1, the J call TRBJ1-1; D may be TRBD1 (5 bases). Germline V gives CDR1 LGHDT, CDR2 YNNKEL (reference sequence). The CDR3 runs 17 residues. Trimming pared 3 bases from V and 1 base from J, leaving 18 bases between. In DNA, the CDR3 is TGTGCCAGCAGCCACTTTTCGGGAGGGCAGGGGAACACTGAAGCTTTCTTT. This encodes CASSHFSGGQGNTEAFF. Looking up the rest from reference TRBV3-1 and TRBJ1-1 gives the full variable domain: DTAVSQTPKYLVTQMGNDKSIKCEQNLGHDTMYWYKQDSKKFLKIMFSYNNKELIINETVPNRFSPKSPDKAHLNLHINSLELGDSAVYFCASSHFSGGQGNTEAFFGQGTRLTVV.

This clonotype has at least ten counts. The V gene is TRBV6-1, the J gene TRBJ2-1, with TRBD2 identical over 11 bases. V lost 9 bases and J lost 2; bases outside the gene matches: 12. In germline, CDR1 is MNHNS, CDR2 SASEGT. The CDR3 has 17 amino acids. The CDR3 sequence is CASTTSGNAVAYNEQFF. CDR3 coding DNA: TGTGCCAGTACGACTAGCGGGAACGCTGTGGCCTACAATGAGCAGTTCTTC.

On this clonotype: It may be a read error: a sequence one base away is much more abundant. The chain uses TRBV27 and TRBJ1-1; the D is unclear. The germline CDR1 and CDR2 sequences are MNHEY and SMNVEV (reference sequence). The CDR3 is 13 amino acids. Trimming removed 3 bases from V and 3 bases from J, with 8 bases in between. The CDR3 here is CASSFGVDTEAFF. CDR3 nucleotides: TGTGCCAGCAGTTTCGGGGTAGACACTGAAGCTTTCTTT.

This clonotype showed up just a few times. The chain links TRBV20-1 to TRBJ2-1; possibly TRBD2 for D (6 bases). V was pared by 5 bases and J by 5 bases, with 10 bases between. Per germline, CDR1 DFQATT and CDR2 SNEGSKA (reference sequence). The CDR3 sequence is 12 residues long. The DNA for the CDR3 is TGCAGTGCTCCTCTAGCGCACAATGAGCAGTTCTTC. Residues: CSAPLAHNEQFF.

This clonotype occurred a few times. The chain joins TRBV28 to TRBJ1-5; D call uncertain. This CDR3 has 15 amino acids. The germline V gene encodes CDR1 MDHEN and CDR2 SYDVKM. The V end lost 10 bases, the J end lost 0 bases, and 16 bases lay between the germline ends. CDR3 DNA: TGTGCCACTTCACCCGATGATCTTAGCAATCAGCCCCAGCATTTT. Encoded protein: CATSPDDLSNQPQHF.

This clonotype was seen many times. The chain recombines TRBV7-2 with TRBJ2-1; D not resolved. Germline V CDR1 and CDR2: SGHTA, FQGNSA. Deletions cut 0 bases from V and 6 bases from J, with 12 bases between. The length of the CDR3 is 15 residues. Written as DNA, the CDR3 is TGTGCCAGCAGCTTAGCGTTCAGCACTGGCAATGAGCAGTTCTTC. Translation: CASSLAFSTGNEQFF.

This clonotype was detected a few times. CDR3 loop: CASSPQQDHYGYTF. In DNA form, the CDR3 reads TGTGCCAGCTCACCACAACAGGACCACTATGGCTACACCTTC. V and J are TRBV18 and TRBJ1-2; a weak D match, TRBD1 (5 bases). CDR1 KGHSH and CDR2 LQKENI come from the germline V gene. The CDR3 loop spans 14 amino acids. Between the trimmed V and J ends, which lost 1 base and 3 bases, there was a span of 9 bases.

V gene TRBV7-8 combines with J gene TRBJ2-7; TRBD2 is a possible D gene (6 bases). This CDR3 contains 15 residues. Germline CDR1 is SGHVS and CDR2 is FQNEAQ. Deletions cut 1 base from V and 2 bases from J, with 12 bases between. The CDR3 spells CASSLEGGLTYEQYF. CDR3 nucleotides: TGTGCCAGCAGCTTAGAAGGAGGGTTAACCTACGAGCAGTACTTC.

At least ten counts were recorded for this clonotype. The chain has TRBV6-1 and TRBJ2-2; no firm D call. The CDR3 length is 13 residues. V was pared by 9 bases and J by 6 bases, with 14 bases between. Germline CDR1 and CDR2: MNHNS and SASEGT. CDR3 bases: TGTGCCAGTCATAGTAGTGAGGCCGGGGAGCTGTTTTTT. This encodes CASHSSEAGELFF.